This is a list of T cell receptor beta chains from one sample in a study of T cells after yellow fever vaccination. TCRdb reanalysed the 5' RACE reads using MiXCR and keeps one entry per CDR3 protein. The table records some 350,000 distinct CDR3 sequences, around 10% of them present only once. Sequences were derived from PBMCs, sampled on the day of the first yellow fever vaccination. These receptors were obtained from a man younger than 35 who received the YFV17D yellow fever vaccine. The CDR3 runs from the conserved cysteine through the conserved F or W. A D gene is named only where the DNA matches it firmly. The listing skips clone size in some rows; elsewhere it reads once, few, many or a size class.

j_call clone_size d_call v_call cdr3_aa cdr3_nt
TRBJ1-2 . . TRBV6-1 CASSERGNSYGYTF TGTGCCAGCAGTGAACGCGGGAACTCTTATGGCTACACCTTC
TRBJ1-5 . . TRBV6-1 CASSEGPYSNQPQHF TGTGCCAGCAGTGAAGGTCCGTACTCGAATCAGCCCCAGCATTTT
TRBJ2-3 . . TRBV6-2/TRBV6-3 CASSSMLTNTDTQYF TGTGCCAGCAGCTCCATGCTCACGAACACAGATACGCAGTATTTT
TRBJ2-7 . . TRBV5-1 CASVEQRQYF TGCGCCAGCGTCGAGCAAAGGCAGTACTTC
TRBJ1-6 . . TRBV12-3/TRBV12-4 CASSEQGINSPLHF TGTGCCAGCAGTGAACAGGGTATTAATTCACCCCTCCACTTT
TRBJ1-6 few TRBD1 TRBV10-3 CAISGQGNSSPLHF TGTGCCATCAGCGGACAGGGTAACAGTTCACCCCTCCACTTT
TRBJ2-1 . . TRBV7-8 CASSLYVQHNEQFF TGTGCCAGCAGCCTCTACGTCCAACACAATGAGCAGTTCTTC
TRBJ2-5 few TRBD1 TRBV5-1 CASSFGTGEGETQYF TGCGCCAGCAGCTTCGGGACAGGGGAGGGGGAGACCCAGTACTTC
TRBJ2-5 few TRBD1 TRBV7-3 CASSSGTGVFRGDQETQYF TGTGCCAGCAGCTCCGGGACAGGGGTTTTTCGGGGGGACCAAGAGACCCAGTACTTC
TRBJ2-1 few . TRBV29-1 CSDWRGSYNEQFF TGCAGCGACTGGCGGGGATCCTACAATGAGCAGTTCTTC
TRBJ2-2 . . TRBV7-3 CASRVTGRNGELFF TGTGCCAGCAGGGTAACGGGTCGTAACGGGGAGCTGTTTTTT
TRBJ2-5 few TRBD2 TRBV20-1 CSARKGLAGQETQYF TGCAGTGCTAGAAAGGGTCTAGCGGGGCAAGAGACCCAGTACTTC
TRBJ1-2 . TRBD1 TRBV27 CASSLNSGTGVGYTF TGTGCCAGCAGTTTGAACTCCGGGACAGGGGTTGGCTACACCTTC
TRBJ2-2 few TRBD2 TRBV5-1 CASSLGLAGPSTGELFF TGCGCCAGCAGCTTGGGCCTAGCGGGGCCCAGCACCGGGGAGCTGTTTTTT
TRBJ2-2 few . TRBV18 CASSWRQLVTGELFF TGTGCCAGCTCATGGCGTCAGTTAGTGACCGGGGAGCTGTTTTTT
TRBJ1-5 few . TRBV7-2 CASSAAPVGNQPQHF TGTGCCAGCAGCGCCGCCCCAGTTGGCAATCAGCCCCAGCATTTT
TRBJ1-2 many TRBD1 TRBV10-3 CAIGDSYGYTF TGTGCCATCGGGGACAGCTATGGCTACACCTTC
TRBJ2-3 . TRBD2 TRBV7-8 CASSLVEAGGTDTQYF TGTGCCAGCAGCTTAGTTGAGGCGGGGGGCACAGATACGCAGTATTTT
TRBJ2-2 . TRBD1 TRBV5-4 CASSLSGTGAQGELFF TGTGCCAGCAGCTTGAGTGGGACAGGGGCTCAGGGGGAGCTGTTTTTT
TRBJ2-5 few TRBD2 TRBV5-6 CASSFAGGEKTQYF TGTGCCAGCAGCTTTGCGGGGGGGGAAAAGACCCAGTACTTC
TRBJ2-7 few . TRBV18 CASSPPAREMGEQYF TGTGCCAGCTCACCACCGGCCAGGGAAATGGGCGAGCAGTACTTC
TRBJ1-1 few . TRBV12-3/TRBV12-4 CASSYEEPAEAFF TGTGCCAGCAGTTACGAGGAACCAGCCGAAGCTTTCTTT
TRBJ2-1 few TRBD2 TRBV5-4 CASSNSLAGYNEQFF TGTGCCAGCAGCAATTCCCTAGCGGGCTACAATGAGCAGTTCTTC
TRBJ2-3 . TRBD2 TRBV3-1 CASSQGLAGISTDTQYF TGTGCCAGCAGCCAAGGACTAGCGGGGATAAGCACAGATACGCAGTATTTT
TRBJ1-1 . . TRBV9 CASSVRGNTEPFF TGTGCCAGCAGCGTACGCGGGAACACTGAACCTTTCTTT
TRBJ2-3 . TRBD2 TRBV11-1 CASSVRGLAGGSTDTQYF TGTGCCAGCAGCGTTAGGGGCCTAGCGGGGGGGAGCACAGATACGCAGTATTTT
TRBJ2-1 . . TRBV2 CASVVYNEQFF TGTGCCAGCGTTGTTTACAATGAGCAGTTCTTC
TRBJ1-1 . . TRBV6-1 CASSEIGVAAFF TGTGCCAGCAGTGAAATTGGGGTCGCGGCTTTCTTT
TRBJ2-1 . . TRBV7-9 CASSLTGREGHEQFF TGTGCCAGCAGCTTAACTGGGAGAGAGGGCCATGAGCAGTTCTTC
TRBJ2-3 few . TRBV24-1 CATAGPSTDTQYF TGTGCCACCGCCGGACCTAGCACAGATACGCAGTATTTT
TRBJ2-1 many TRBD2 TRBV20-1 CSAREGGDEQFF TGCAGTGCTAGAGAGGGGGGGGATGAGCAGTTCTTC
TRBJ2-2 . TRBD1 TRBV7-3 CASSFSSGTETGELFF TGTGCCAGCAGCTTTAGTTCCGGGACAGAAACCGGGGAGCTGTTTTTT
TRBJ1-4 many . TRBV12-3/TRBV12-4 CASSPTNEKLFF TGTGCCAGCAGTCCAACTAATGAAAAACTGTTTTTT
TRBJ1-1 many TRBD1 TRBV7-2 CASSNRGPTEAFF TGTGCCAGCAGCAACAGGGGACCCACTGAAGCTTTCTTT
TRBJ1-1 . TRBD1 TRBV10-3 CAIRATDRVAFF TGTGCCATCAGGGCAACCGACAGGGTCGCTTTCTTT
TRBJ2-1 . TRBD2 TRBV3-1 CASSPRSGLAGGLRNEQFF TGTGCCAGCAGCCCGAGATCTGGACTAGCGGGGGGGCTAAGGAATGAGCAGTTCTTC
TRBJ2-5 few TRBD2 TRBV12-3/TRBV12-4 CASSFFLAGAQETQYF TGTGCCAGCAGTTTTTTCCTAGCGGGGGCCCAAGAGACCCAGTACTTC
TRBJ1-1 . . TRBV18 CASSRRGAANTEAFF TGTGCCAGCTCTCGAAGGGGGGCAGCGAACACTGAAGCTTTCTTT
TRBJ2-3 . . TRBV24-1 CATSEGTQDTQYF TGTGCCACCAGTGAGGGGACCCAGGATACGCAGTATTTT
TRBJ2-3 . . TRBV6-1 CASRTWGSSSTDTQYF TGTGCCAGCAGGACGTGGGGTAGCTCCAGTACAGATACGCAGTATTTT
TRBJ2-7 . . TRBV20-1 CSASGTGLTYEQYF TGCAGTGCTAGTGGTACAGGGCTTACCTACGAGCAGTACTTC
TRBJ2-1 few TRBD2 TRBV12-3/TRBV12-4 CASSFLVAGGYNEQFF TGTGCCAGCAGTTTCCTTGTAGCGGGGGGATACAATGAGCAGTTCTTC
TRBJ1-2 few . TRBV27 CASSLNSLRGAGYYGYTF TGTGCCAGCAGTTTAAACTCTCTGAGGGGCGCGGGTTACTATGGCTACACCTTC
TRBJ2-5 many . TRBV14 CASSQGGVQETQYF TGTGCCAGCAGCCAGGGGGGCGTCCAAGAGACCCAGTACTTC
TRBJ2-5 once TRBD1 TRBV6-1 CASSPSHRGLQTQYF TGTGCCAGCAGTCCATCGCACAGGGGTCTCCAGACCCAGTACTTC
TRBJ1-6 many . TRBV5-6 CASSFIGATSPLHF TGTGCCAGCAGCTTTATAGGGGCCACCTCACCCCTCCACTTT
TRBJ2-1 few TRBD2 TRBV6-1 CASSPPASGGAHEQFF TGTGCCAGCAGTCCTCCCGCTAGCGGGGGGGCCCATGAGCAGTTCTTC
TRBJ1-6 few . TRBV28 CASSGNYNSPLHF TGTGCCAGCAGCGGGAACTATAATTCACCCCTCCACTTT
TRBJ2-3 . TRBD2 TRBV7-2 CASTAAGGGTDTQYF TGTGCCAGCACCGCCGCGGGGGGAGGAACAGATACGCAGTATTTT
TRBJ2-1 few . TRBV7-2 CASSNRQGYNEQFF TGTGCCAGCAGCAATCGGCAGGGATACAATGAGCAGTTCTTC
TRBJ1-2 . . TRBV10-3 CATQTAPTVYGYTF TGTGCCACTCAGACAGCACCCACTGTCTATGGCTACACCTTC
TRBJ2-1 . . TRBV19 CASSIASADNEQFF TGTGCCAGTAGTATAGCAAGCGCGGACAATGAGCAGTTCTTC
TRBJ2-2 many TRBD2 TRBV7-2 CASSFKRGNTGELFF TGTGCCAGCAGCTTCAAGCGGGGGAACACCGGGGAGCTGTTTTTT
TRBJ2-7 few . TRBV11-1 CASSRTREAEQYF TGTGCCAGCAGCCGGACGCGGGAAGCCGAGCAGTACTTC
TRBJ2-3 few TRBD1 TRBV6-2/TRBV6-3 CASSYIRGMDTQYF TGTGCCAGCAGTTATATCAGGGGGATGGATACGCAGTATTTT
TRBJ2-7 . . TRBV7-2 CASSLGPLVGEQYF TGTGCCAGCAGCTTAGGACCTCTAGTGGGCGAGCAGTACTTC
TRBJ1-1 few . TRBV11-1 CASSFRANTEAFF TGTGCCAGCAGCTTTCGGGCGAACACTGAAGCTTTCTTT
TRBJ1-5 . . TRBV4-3 CASSQDPVQPQHF TGCGCCAGCAGCCAAGATCCTGTTCAGCCCCAGCATTTT
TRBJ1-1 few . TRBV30 CAWSKAGYTEAFF TGTGCCTGGAGTAAGGCAGGGTACACTGAAGCTTTCTTT
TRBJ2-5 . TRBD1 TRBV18 CASSPTGTALEETQYF TGTGCCAGCTCACCGACAGGGACAGCGCTTGAAGAGACCCAGTACTTC